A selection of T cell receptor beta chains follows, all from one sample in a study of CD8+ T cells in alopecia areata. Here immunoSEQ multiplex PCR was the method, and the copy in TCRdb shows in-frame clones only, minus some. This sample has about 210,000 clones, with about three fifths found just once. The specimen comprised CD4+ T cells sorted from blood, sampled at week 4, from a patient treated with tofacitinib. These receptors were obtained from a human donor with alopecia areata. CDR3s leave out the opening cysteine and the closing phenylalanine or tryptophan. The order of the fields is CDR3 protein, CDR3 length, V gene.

cdr3_aa: SVEDVRYEQY
cdr3_length: 10
v_call: TRBV29-1

cdr3_aa: ASSDTDTQY
cdr3_length: 9
v_call: TRBV6-5

cdr3_aa: ASSLRTGPGELF
cdr3_length: 12
v_call: TRBV2

cdr3_aa: ATSREQGAWDTQY
cdr3_length: 13
v_call: TRBV15

cdr3_aa: ASSSSGDTQY
cdr3_length: 10
v_call: TRBV6-6

cdr3_aa: ASSLYGPEPYEQY
cdr3_length: 13
v_call: TRBV7-8

cdr3_aa: ASSPRLADSYNEQF
cdr3_length: 14
v_call: TRBV18

cdr3_aa: SVEMATDYGYT
cdr3_length: 11
v_call: TRBV29-1

cdr3_aa: ASSLGVNEQF
cdr3_length: 10
v_call: TRBV5-1

cdr3_aa: ASSFGQNTGELF
cdr3_length: 12
v_call: TRBV7-2

cdr3_aa: ASRLAGGYEQY
cdr3_length: 11
v_call: TRBV7-2

cdr3_aa: ASNPGGSSGNTIY
cdr3_length: 13
v_call: TRBV9

cdr3_aa: ASSLSRTDYR
cdr3_length: 10
v_call: TRBV11-2

cdr3_aa: ASSLNKGGEQF
cdr3_length: 11
v_call: TRBV7-2

cdr3_aa: AWSTGWNYGYT
cdr3_length: 11
v_call: TRBV30

cdr3_aa: ATSRRNEEAGGYT
cdr3_length: 13
v_call: TRBV15

cdr3_aa: ASSLTRDGSPLH
cdr3_length: 12
v_call: TRBV7-9

cdr3_aa: ASSYSSGVNQPQH
cdr3_length: 13
v_call: TRBV27

cdr3_aa: ASSLRPDRGAYEQY
cdr3_length: 14
v_call: TRBV27

cdr3_aa: ATGTLYNEQF
cdr3_length: 10
v_call: TRBV7-2

cdr3_aa: ASSYEGTGFNGYT
cdr3_length: 13
v_call: TRBV7-9

cdr3_aa: AWSTGQLYQETQY
cdr3_length: 13
v_call: TRBV30

cdr3_aa: ASSQGGGGPFTDTQY
cdr3_length: 15
v_call: TRBV4-3

cdr3_aa: ASSPNRAPGETQY
cdr3_length: 13
v_call: TRBV7-9

cdr3_aa: ASSQAGGSNTEAF
cdr3_length: 13
v_call: TRBV4-2

cdr3_aa: ASSQDRGLTYEQY
cdr3_length: 13
v_call: TRBV4-2

cdr3_aa: ASSAQGVYQPQH
cdr3_length: 12
v_call: TRBV2

cdr3_aa: AISGQIGGNTEAF
cdr3_length: 13
v_call: TRBV10-3

cdr3_aa: ASSLAGGLDNEQF
cdr3_length: 13
v_call: TRBV5-4

cdr3_aa: ASSPGKQGTATLEQY
cdr3_length: 15
v_call: TRBV7-6

cdr3_aa: ASSLAAIRGNTIY
cdr3_length: 13
v_call: TRBV7-9

cdr3_aa: ASSSRLPTGRQY
cdr3_length: 12
v_call: TRBV7-2

cdr3_aa: ASSFRPRRQY
cdr3_length: 10
v_call: TRBV5-7

cdr3_aa: ASSHTLIAGADNEQF
cdr3_length: 15
v_call: TRBV5-1

cdr3_aa: ASSPRGDHGYT
cdr3_length: 11
v_call: TRBV7-9

cdr3_aa: ASSHYREGTSPLH
cdr3_length: 13
v_call: TRBV6-6

cdr3_aa: ASRTQGVDSPLH
cdr3_length: 12
v_call: TRBV6-6

cdr3_aa: ASSLSRGGVYGYT
cdr3_length: 13
v_call: TRBV4-1

cdr3_aa: ASSQETGADTQY
cdr3_length: 12
v_call: TRBV4-2

cdr3_aa: ATSREVSPLADTQY
cdr3_length: 14
v_call: TRBV15

cdr3_aa: SASDNEQF
cdr3_length: 8
v_call: TRBV29-1

cdr3_aa: ASSRDNEQF
cdr3_length: 9
v_call: TRBV2

cdr3_aa: ASSFMGTPEQY
cdr3_length: 11
v_call: TRBV5-4

cdr3_aa: ASSSLRVGGEAQY
cdr3_length: 13
v_call: TRBV7-2

cdr3_aa: ASSPARGQTRYEQY
cdr3_length: 14
v_call: TRBV18